The 31 T cell receptor beta chains reported below all come from one sample, sequenced in a study of T cells after yellow fever vaccination. TCRdb re-analysed the 5' RACE reads in MiXCR, keeping a single row per CDR3 protein. The sample shows over 150,000 distinct CDR3 sequences, around 7% of them seen only once. The sample here was CD4+ T cells sorted from PBMCs, taken about 5 days after the first yellow fever vaccination. These receptors came from a man in his late teens or twenties who received the YFV17D yellow fever vaccine.

This clonotype was seen repeatedly, ten times or more. The genes are TRBV7-2 and TRBJ1-5; TRBD1 matches 8 bases. Per the germline V gene, CDR1 is SGHTA and CDR2 is FQGNSA. The CDR3 loop spans 15 amino acids. V shed 5 bases, J shed 3 bases, and the junction held 6 bases outside the gene matches. CDR3 loop: CASSASTGDNQPQHF. For the CDR3, the DNA is TGTGCCAGCAGCGCTTCGACAGGGGACAATCAGCCCCAGCATTTT.

This clonotype appeared a few times. CDR3 sequence: CASSEFSGRSYNEQFF. DNA of the CDR3: TGTGCCAGCAGTGAGTTTAGCGGTAGATCCTACAATGAGCAGTTCTTC. The V gene is TRBV25-1, the J gene TRBJ2-1, with a weak D call TRBD2 (6 bases). V was pared by 3 bases and J by 1 base, with 13 bases between. CDR3 length: 16 residues. Germline CDR1 and CDR2: MGHDK and SYGVNS.

Note on this clonotype: This may arise from a read error, as a much more abundant clone is one base away. This sequence joins TRBV29-1 and TRBJ1-2; perhaps TRBD1 as D (5 bases). With 5 bases removed from V and 0 bases from J, the gap between germline ends came to 10 bases. CDR3 length equals 13 residues. Germline CDR1 is SQVTM and CDR2 is ANQGSEA. In DNA form, the CDR3 reads TGCAGCGTTTGGAACAGGACTAACTATGGCTACACCTTC. It encodes CSVWNRTNYGYTF.

Ten or more counts support this clonotype. CDR3 in amino acids: CASSLGRDETQYF. The CDR3 DNA follows: TGCGCCAGCAGCTTAGGCAGGGATGAGACCCAGTACTTC. V and J are TRBV5-1 and TRBJ2-5, with a weak D call TRBD1 (5 bases). Germline lookup yields CDR1 SGHRS and CDR2 YFSETQ. This CDR3 contains 13 residues. The germline V and J ends were trimmed by 2 bases and 5 bases, with 10 bases remaining between them.

This clonotype was counted ten times or more. The chain uses TRBV20-1 and TRBJ2-2; D gene unclear. The CDR3 has 12 amino acids. The germline CDR1 and CDR2 sequences are DFQATT and SNEGSKA (reference sequence). In DNA form, the CDR3 reads TGCGGCTCCGCCACCGGCACCGGGGAGCTGTTTTTT. Its translation is CGSATGTGELFF.

The chain combines TRBV20-1 with TRBJ1-2; TRBD1 is a possible D gene (5 bases). Germline CDR1 is DFQATT and CDR2 is SNEGSKA (reference sequence). The V gene lost 7 bases and the J gene lost 3 bases, with 21 bases spanning the gap. The CDR3 loop spans 15 amino acids. The DNA of the CDR3 is TGCAGTGGTTCCTCACGGGAGGGGAATCACTATGGCTACACCTTC. It specifies CSGSSREGNHYGYTF.

Details on this clonotype: Lacking the conserved final phenylalanine or tryptophan, this CDR3 likely reflects a read error. This chain joins TRBV5-4 and TRBJ2-1; 8 bases are shared with TRBD1. Germline lookup yields CDR1 SGHNT and CDR2 YYREEE (reference sequence). Trimming at V came to 3 bases and at J to 6 bases, leaving 5 bases not matched to a gene. This CDR3 region has 14 residues. CDR3 region: CASSSPGQANEQFL. The CDR3 DNA sequence: TGTGCCAGCAGCTCCCCGGGACAGGCCAATGAGCAGTTCTTA.

This clonotype has ten or more counts. The chain employs TRBV12-3 or TRBV12-4 and TRBJ2-2; D not resolved. The CDR3 runs 13 residues. Trimming took 2 bases from V and 9 from J, leaving 10 bases between them. The CDR3 reads CASSLIPKWELFF. In DNA, the CDR3 is TGTGCCAGCAGTTTAATTCCCAAATGGGAGCTGTTTTTT.

This clonotype has a handful of counts. J is TRBJ2-1 and V is TRBV19; D unresolved. CDR1 LNHDA and CDR2 SQIVND come from the germline V gene (reference sequence). This CDR3 comprises 14 residues. Trimming stripped 3 bases from V and 5 bases from J, with 11 bases between. CDR3: CASSILLANNEQFF. The CDR3 DNA is TGTGCCAGTAGTATCCTTTTGGCTAACAATGAGCAGTTCTTC.

This clonotype was observed at least ten times. The rearrangement joins TRBV7-3 to TRBJ2-1; TRBD2 matches at 8 bases. CDR1 is SGHTA, CDR2 FQGTGA, per germline. The CDR3 covers 18 residues. J gave up 6 bases and V 5 bases, and 18 bases lay outside the gene matches. CDR3 sequence (DNA): TGTGCCAGCAGCAGGACTAGCAATAACCCTGTTGGAGGCAATGAGCAGTTCTTC. This sequence encodes CASSRTSNNPVGGNEQFF. The full variable domain, completed using reference TRBV7-3 and TRBJ2-1, is GAGVSQTPSNKVTEKGKYVELRCDPISGHTALYWYRQSLGQGPEFLIYFQGTGAADDSGLPNDRFFAVRPEGSVSTLKIQRTERGDSAVYLCASSRTSNNPVGGNEQFFGPGTRLTVL.

There are many counts of this clonotype. This chain joins TRBV7-2 and TRBJ1-1; TRBD1 might be the D (5 bases). CDR3 length equals 14 residues. V dropped 3 bases and J dropped 2 bases, with 10 bases sitting between them. In germline, CDR1 is SGHTA, CDR2 FQGNSA. The CDR3, as DNA: TGTGCCAGCAGCTTGGCGACAGTAAACACTGAAGCTTTCTTT. Translation gives CASSLATVNTEAFF. Variable domain in full (rest from reference TRBV7-2 and TRBJ1-1): GAGVSQSPSNKVTEKGKDVELRCDPISGHTALYWYRQSLGQGLEFLIYFQGNSAPDKSGLPSDRFSAERTGGSVSTLTIQRTQQEDSAVYLCASSLATVNTEAFFGQGTRLTVV.

V usage is TRBV20-1 and J usage is TRBJ2-1; no clear D gene. Germline loops: CDR1 DFQATT, CDR2 SNEGSKA (reference sequence). There are 14 residues in the CDR3. Deletions cut 5 bases from V and 0 bases from J, with 11 bases between. The CDR3 loop is CSAPPGSSYNEQFF. The CDR3 coding sequence is TGCAGTGCTCCCCCGGGCAGCTCCTACAATGAGCAGTTCTTC.

This clonotype has just a few counts. The chain combines TRBV6-2 or TRBV6-3 with TRBJ1-2; no firm D call. The CDR3 is 13 amino acids. Trimming removed 6 bases at V and 3 bases at J, with 11 bases between. Germline CDR1 and CDR2: MNHEY and SVGEGT. The CDR3 loop reads CASRATVYYGYTF. CDR3 coding DNA: TGTGCCAGCAGGGCGACGGTTTACTATGGCTACACCTTC.

This clonotype was observed at least ten times. V gene TRBV6-5 combines with J gene TRBJ2-7; maybe TRBD1 (5 bases). CDR3 length: 15 amino acids. V lost 2 bases, J lost 4 bases, and 15 bases lay in between. In germline, CDR1 is MNHEY, CDR2 SVGAGI. The DNA for the CDR3 is TGTGCCAGCAGTTACAGGGGCCCTATCCCGTACGAGCAGTACTTC. This sequence encodes CASSYRGPIPYEQYF.

V usage is TRBV28 and J usage is TRBJ2-7; TRBD1 agrees at 8 bases. Germline V CDR1 and CDR2: MDHEN, SYDVKM. The trim removed 5 bases at V and 6 bases at J, leaving 6 bases unmatched. The CDR3 totals 13 residues. The CDR3, as DNA: TGTGCCAGCAGTGCAGGGGGCCAGGGCGAGCAGTACGTC. Translated: CASSAGGQGEQYV.

This clonotype occurred a few times. The CDR3 region is CASRPQGVPDTQYF. CDR3 nucleotides: TGTGCCAGCAGGCCCCAGGGCGTCCCAGATACGCAGTATTTT. The chain couples TRBV7-2 to TRBJ2-3; D possibly corresponds to TRBD1 (5 bases). The CDR3 extends over 14 amino acids. Deletions cut 6 bases from V and 4 bases from J, with 14 bases between. CDR1 SGHTA and CDR2 FQGNSA come from the germline V gene.

There are many counts of this clonotype. The chain uses TRBV2 and TRBJ2-1, with TRBD2 matching over 9 bases. Germline CDR1 reads SNHLY; CDR2 reads FYNNEI. The CDR3 is 15 amino acids. The V and J ends lost 2 bases and 3 bases, in that order; junction bases with no gene match: 2. The CDR3 DNA reads TGTGCCAGCAGTGAAACTAGCGGGCTCTACAATGAGCAGTTCTTC. This encodes CASSETSGLYNEQFF.

This chain joins TRBV4-2 and TRBJ2-7; the D gene is possibly TRBD1 (6 bases). The CDR3 runs to 16 residues. The germline CDR1 and CDR2 sequences are LGHNA and YNFKEQ. V lost 1 base and J 0 bases, leaving 13 bases between the germline ends. CDR3 in DNA: TGTGCCAGCAGCCAAGCGGCGAGGGGGAGCTCCTACGAGCAGTACTTC. Protein sequence: CASSQAARGSSYEQYF.

The sample holds a few counts of this clonotype. The gene calls are TRBV9 and TRBJ2-1; TRBD1 might be the D (5 bases). The CDR3 has 18 residues. Trimming stripped 3 bases from V and 4 bases from J, with 23 bases between. In germline, CDR1 is SGDLS, CDR2 YYNGEE. CDR3 protein: CASSEKAGALPKYNEQFF. CDR3 sequence (DNA): TGTGCCAGCAGCGAGAAGGCTGGGGCATTGCCCAAGTACAATGAGCAGTTCTTC. The full variable domain, completed using reference TRBV9 and TRBJ2-1, is DSGVTQTPKHLITATGQRVTLRCSPRSGDLSVYWYQQSLDQGLQFLIQYYNGEERAKGNILERFSAQQFPDLHSELNLSSLELGDSALYFCASSEKAGALPKYNEQFFGPGTRLTVL.

This clonotype was recorded many times. This chain links TRBV6-5 with TRBJ2-2; D ambiguous. CDR3 length equals 16 residues. V shed 0 bases and J shed 0 bases, with 8 bases lying between them. Germline V gene lookup returns CDR1 MNHEY and CDR2 SVGAGI. The CDR3 is CASSYSRLANTGELFF. The CDR3 DNA reads TGTGCCAGCAGTTACTCGAGGTTGGCGAACACCGGGGAGCTGTTTTTT.

The chain links TRBV7-6 to TRBJ1-1; 9 nucleotides align to TRBD1. V shed 4 bases, J shed 1 base, and the junction held 13 bases outside the gene matches. Germline V lookup: CDR1 SGHVS, CDR2 FNYEAQ. There are 18 residues in the CDR3. CDR3 nucleotides: TGTGCCAGCAGCTCTTATATCCTCGGGGGACAGGGGAACACTGAAGCTTTCTTT. It is translated as CASSSYILGGQGNTEAFF.

This clonotype has only a few counts. The chain uses TRBV29-1 and TRBJ2-3; D gene ambiguous. CDR3 length: 12 residues. Germline V gene lookup returns CDR1 SQVTM and CDR2 ANQGSEA. The V end was cut by 5 bases, the J end by 2 bases, with 8 bases between. For the CDR3, the DNA is TGCAGCGTTAGGTGGGACACAGATACGCAGTATTTT. As protein: CSVRWDTDTQYF.

This clonotype was detected only a few times. V and J are TRBV6-5 and TRBJ2-7; 8 bases are a match to TRBD1. Germline V lookup: CDR1 MNHEY, CDR2 SVGAGI. After removal of 5 bases from V and 1 base from J, the junction contained 4 bases not matched to a gene. CDR3 length: 14 amino acids. CDR3 in DNA: TGTGCCAGCAGTCGGGACAGGAGGTCCTACGAGCAGTACTTC. Its protein product is CASSRDRRSYEQYF.

This rearrangement joins TRBV4-1 to TRBJ2-1, with 13 bases fitting TRBD2. In germline, CDR1 is MGHRA, CDR2 YSYEKL. The CDR3 has 17 residues. V dropped 4 bases and J dropped 5; count of bases not matched to a gene: 8. The CDR3 DNA reads as TGCGCCAGCAGCCGAGGACTAGCGGGGGTCCGGGACAATGAGCAGTTCTTC. Protein sequence: CASSRGLAGVRDNEQFF.

This clonotype was recorded once. CDR3 loop: CASSRDSHASSYNSPLHF. CDR3 in DNA: TGTGCCAGCTCCCGGGACAGCCACGCAAGCTCCTATAATTCACCCCTCCACTTT. The J gene is TRBJ1-6, the V gene TRBV18; 7 bases are a match to TRBD1. CDR3 length equals 18 residues. Germline values: CDR1 KGHSH, CDR2 LQKENI. Trimming removed 6 bases from V and 0 bases from J; junction bases left unmatched: 11.

The J gene is TRBJ2-5, the V gene TRBV2, with D perhaps given as TRBD1 or TRBD2 (5 bases each). Germline loops: CDR1 SNHLY, CDR2 FYNNEI. V lost 3 bases and J lost 5, with 19 bases in between. CDR3 length equals 16 residues. The CDR3 spells CASSEGPPGNYETQYF. As DNA, the CDR3 is TGTGCCAGCAGTGAGGGACCCCCCGGGAACTACGAGACCCAGTACTTC.

This clonotype came up many times. This chain uses TRBV7-2 with TRBJ2-1; 10 positions agree with TRBD2. J lost 8 bases, V lost 10 bases, and 14 bases had no gene match. This CDR3 region has 15 residues. Germline assignment: CDR1 SGHTA and CDR2 FQGNSA. CDR3: CAKVSGAGGQDEQFF. The CDR3 DNA sequence: TGTGCCAAAGTCAGTGGAGCGGGGGGGCAGGATGAGCAGTTCTTC.

The J gene is TRBJ1-2, the V gene TRBV30; the D is unclear. V lost 5 bases to trimming and J lost 9 bases, with 19 bases between them. The CDR3 length is 13 residues. CDR1 is GTSNPN, CDR2 SVGIG, per germline (reference sequence). CDR3: CAWGTGISGSYTF. DNA for the CDR3: TGTGCCTGGGGAACTGGGATCTCGGGAAGCTACACCTTC.

This clonotype turned up a few times. The chain carries TRBV7-2 and TRBJ2-1, with a weak D call TRBD2 (6 bases). The V and J ends lost 4 bases and 2 bases respectively, with 9 bases between them. Germline loops: CDR1 SGHTA, CDR2 FQGNSA. This CDR3 spans 14 amino acids. The CDR3 protein is CASSSERAYNEQFF. The CDR3 nucleotides are TGTGCCAGCAGCTCTGAGCGGGCCTACAATGAGCAGTTCTTC.

This clonotype was recorded many times. The V and J genes are TRBV12-3 or TRBV12-4 and TRBJ2-1; 12 bases match TRBD1. The CDR3 totals 15 residues. J was trimmed by 14 bases and V by 2 bases; bases with no gene match: 10. Here the CDR3 reads CASSLLGTGGGGEFF. The CDR3 DNA reads as TGTGCCAGCAGTTTATTGGGGACAGGGGGCGGCGGTGAGTTCTTC.

This clonotype appeared many times. This chain connects TRBV10-3 to TRBJ2-3, with 7 positions matching TRBD2. In germline, CDR1 is ENHRY, CDR2 SYGVKD. CDR3 length: 15 residues. The junction had 5 bases not matched to a gene; V was cut back by 4 bases and J by 1 base. DNA of the CDR3: TGTGCCATCAGTGTCGGGGGGTCTGGCACAGATACGCAGTATTTT. Amino acids: CAISVGGSGTDTQYF.